This entry lists 12 T cell receptor beta chains sequenced from one sample in a study of T cells in localized non-small cell lung cancer. Assay used: immunoSEQ multiplex PCR; TCRdb lists only in-frame clones, some missing. In the table there are some 25,000 clones, roughly 90% of which are singletons. The starting material was peripheral blood, obtained before any cancer treatment. The source of these receptors is a man aged 40 to 70 with stage III squamous cell lung carcinoma.

The chain is built from TRBV4-3 and TRBJ1-1; D ambiguous. V shed 4 bases and J shed 1 base, with 7 bases lying between them. Germline loops: CDR1 LGHNA, CDR2 YSLEER. This CDR3 spans 13 amino acids. The CDR3 protein is CASSPDWNTEAFF. In DNA form, the CDR3 reads TGCGCCAGCAGCCCGGACTGGAACACTGAAGCTTTCTTT.

CDR3 amino acids: CASSRGGQENQPQHF. The CDR3 DNA reads TGTGCCAGCAGCCGTGGGGGACAGGAAAATCAGCCCCAGCATTTT. The rearrangement uses TRBV9 and TRBJ1-5; 8 bases line up with TRBD1. The V gene's germline CDR1 is SGDLS and CDR2 YYNGEE. The CDR3 totals 15 residues. Trimming took 4 bases from V and 4 from J; bases not matched to a gene: 7.

V and J are TRBV7-8 and TRBJ2-7, with 9 bases that match TRBD1. CDR3 length: 14 residues. The V gene's germline CDR1 is SGHVS and CDR2 FQNEAQ. J was trimmed by 2 bases and V by 4 bases; bases with no gene match: 3. The CDR3 coding sequence is TGTGCCAGCAGCTGGGGACAGGGCCCCTACGAGCAGTACTTC. Protein sequence: CASSWGQGPYEQYF.

The chain links TRBV30 to TRBJ1-6; D is perhaps TRBD1 (5 bases). The germline V and J ends were trimmed by 4 bases and 7 bases, with 11 bases remaining between them. The germline V gene encodes CDR1 GTSNPN and CDR2 SVGIG (reference sequence). This CDR3 has 13 amino acids. CDR3 nucleotides: TGTGCCTGGAACAGGTACGACAATTCACCCCTCCACTTT. Translating gives CAWNRYDNSPLHF.

This clone was recorded once. This chain connects TRBV7-6 to TRBJ2-5; weak D call: TRBD2 (6 bases). The germline V gene encodes CDR1 SGHVS and CDR2 FNYEAQ. Deletions cut 4 bases from V and 0 bases from J, with 15 bases between. This CDR3 contains 16 residues. CDR3 in amino acids: CASSSIREKYQETQYF. Here the CDR3 DNA reads TGTGCCAGCAGCTCGATCCGGGAGAAGTACCAAGAGACCCAGTACTTC.

The chain carries TRBV4-3 and TRBJ1-2; D unclear. This CDR3 region has 14 residues. Germline V CDR1 and CDR2: LGHNA, YSLEER. Trimming shortened V by 4 bases and J by 3 bases, and 12 bases separated the two germline ends. CDR3 in amino acids: CASSPGVDYYGYTF. Written as DNA, the CDR3 is TGCGCCAGCAGCCCCGGGGTTGATTACTATGGCTACACCTTC.

The chain joins TRBV7-3 to TRBJ2-3; D may be TRBD2 (5 bases). Germline CDR1 SGHTA, CDR2 FQGTGA. Trimming cost V 5 bases and J 4 bases, with 7 bases left between them. This CDR3 is built from 12 residues. CDR3 DNA: TGTGCCAGCAGCCAAGCGGCAGATACGCAGTATTTT. It encodes CASSQAADTQYF.

A single count supports this clone. J is TRBJ1-5 and V is TRBV6-6, with 9 bases identical to TRBD1. CDR3 size: 15 residues. Germline CDR1 and CDR2: MNHNY and SVGAGI (reference sequence). The V segment lost 2 bases and the J segment 4 bases; nucleotides outside the gene matches: 3. CDR3: CASSYLGQGNQPQHF. The CDR3 region has the DNA TGTGCCAGCAGTTACCTTGGACAGGGGAATCAGCCCCAGCATTTT.

The chain combines TRBV9 with TRBJ1-1, with 7 nucleotides matching TRBD1. The J segment lost 4 bases and the V segment lost 4 bases, leaving 10 bases of the junction unmatched. This CDR3 region has 15 residues. In germline, CDR1 is SGDLS, CDR2 YYNGEE. The CDR3 coding sequence is TGTGCCAGCAGCCCCCGGGGGACAGCGCTCACTGAAGCTTTCTTT. This gives the protein CASSPRGTALTEAFF.

The chain combines TRBV5-1 with TRBJ1-2, with D perhaps matching TRBD1 (5 bases). From germline, CDR1 is SGHRS and CDR2 YFSETQ. The CDR3 is made up of 14 amino acids. Trimming cost V 2 bases and J 2 bases, with 10 bases left between them. The CDR3 loop reads CASSFLEGNYGYTF. In nucleotides, the CDR3 is TGCGCCAGCAGCTTTTTAGAGGGGAACTATGGCTACACCTTC.

The rearrangement joins TRBV6-1 to TRBJ2-1; the D gene is possibly TRBD2 (7 bases). The V end lost 11 bases, the J end lost 4 bases, and 18 bases lay between the germline ends. CDR1 MNHNS and CDR2 SASEGT come from the germline V gene. The CDR3 sequence is 14 residues long. The CDR3 sequence is CACRGGRGYNEQFF. The CDR3 nucleotides read TGTGCCTGCCGCGGGGGCAGGGGATACAATGAGCAGTTCTTC.

There are a few counts of this clone. This chain joins TRBV7-8 and TRBJ2-7; 7 bases map to TRBD1. The CDR3 totals 14 residues. The V gene end was trimmed by 2 bases and the J gene end by 7 bases; junction bases not matched to a gene: 8. The germline gives CDR1 SGHVS, CDR2 FQNEAQ. CDR3 sequence (DNA): TGTGCCAGCAGCTTAAACAGGGGTCCGGGTGAGCAGTACTTC. This translates into CASSLNRGPGEQYF.